This T cell receptor (beta chain) comes out of a study of blood T cell repertoires in COVID-19. Background on the study: COVID-19 samples from acute and convalescent phases originated in the United States, Italy and Spain. PBMCs, B-cell-depleted T cells, or T cells were the source of the cDNA or gDNA that made up the material.

The CDR3 length is 17 residues. V dropped 5 bases and J dropped 1; count of bases not matched to a gene: 5. Per germline, CDR1 SEHNR and CDR2 FQNEAQ (reference sequence). Generated by immunoSEQ multiplex PCR, the TCRdb table keeps only in-frame clones and is missing some. The sample contains about 55,000 clones, 70% to 85% of which appear only once. The chain employs TRBV7-9 and TRBJ2-1; 13 bases match TRBD2. This TCR was sampled from a man at least 80 years old with COVID-19, enrolled during active disease. Sequenced input: peripheral blood. The CDR3 coding sequence is TGTGCCAGCAGCGTAGGACTAGCGGGAGTATCCTACAATGAGCAGTTCTTC. Protein product: CASSVGLAGVSYNEQFF.